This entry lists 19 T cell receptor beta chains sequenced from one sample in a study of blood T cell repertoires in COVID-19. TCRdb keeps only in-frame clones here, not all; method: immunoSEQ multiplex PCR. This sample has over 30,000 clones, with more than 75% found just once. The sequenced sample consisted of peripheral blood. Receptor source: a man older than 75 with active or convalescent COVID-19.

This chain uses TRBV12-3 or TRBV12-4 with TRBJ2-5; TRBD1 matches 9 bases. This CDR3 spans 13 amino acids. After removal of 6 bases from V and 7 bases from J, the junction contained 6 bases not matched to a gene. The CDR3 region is CASSRQGEGTQYF. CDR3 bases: TGTGCCAGCAGCAGACAGGGGGAAGGGACCCAGTACTTC.

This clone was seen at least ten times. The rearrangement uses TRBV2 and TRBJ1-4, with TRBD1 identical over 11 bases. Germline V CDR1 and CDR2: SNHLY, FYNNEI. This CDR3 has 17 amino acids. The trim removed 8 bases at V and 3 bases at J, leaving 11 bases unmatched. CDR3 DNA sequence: TGTGCCAGCTGTTCCGGGACAGGGGGTTTATCTAATGAAAAACTGTTTTTT. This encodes CASCSGTGGLSNEKLFF. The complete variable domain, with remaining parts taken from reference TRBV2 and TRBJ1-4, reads EPEVTQTPSHQVTQMGQEVILRCVPISNHLYFYWYRQILGQKVEFLVSFYNNEISEKSEIFDDQFSVERPDGSNFTLKIRSTKLEDSAMYFCASCSGTGGLSNEKLFFGSGTQLSVL.

CDR3 protein: CASSEDRGLYEQYF. The CDR3 bases are TGTGCCAGCAGTGAAGACAGGGGGCTCTACGAGCAGTACTTC. This chain links TRBV2 with TRBJ2-7, with TRBD1 matching 9 bases. The CDR3 is 14 amino acids. CDR1 SNHLY and CDR2 FYNNEI come from the germline V gene. J gave up 3 bases and V 1 base, and 1 base lay outside the gene matches.

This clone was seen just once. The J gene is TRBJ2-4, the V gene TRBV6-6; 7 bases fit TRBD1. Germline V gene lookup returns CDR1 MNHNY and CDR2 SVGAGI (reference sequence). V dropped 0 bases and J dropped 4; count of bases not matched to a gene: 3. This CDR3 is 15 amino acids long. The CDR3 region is CASSYSRQGKNIQYF. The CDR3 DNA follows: TGTGCCAGCAGTTACTCGAGACAGGGAAAAAACATTCAGTACTTC.

The CDR3 DNA follows: TGTGCCAGCAGCAAAACAGGGGGAGGAGAGCAGTTCTTC. Protein sequence: CASSKTGGGEQFF. The chain links TRBV6-5 to TRBJ2-1; 8 bases match TRBD1. In germline, CDR1 is MNHEY, CDR2 SVGAGI. This CDR3 contains 13 residues. V shed 6 bases, J shed 10 bases, and the junction held 8 bases outside the gene matches.

The CDR3 nucleotides read TGTGCCAGCAGTTTATACACAGGGGTGACTGAAGCTTTCTTT. It encodes CASSLYTGVTEAFF. The chain employs TRBV27 and TRBJ1-1; 7 positions agree with TRBD1. Germline V gene lookup returns CDR1 MNHEY and CDR2 SMNVEV (reference sequence). The V and J ends lost 1 base and 5 bases, in that order; junction bases with no gene match: 4. The CDR3 spans 14 residues.

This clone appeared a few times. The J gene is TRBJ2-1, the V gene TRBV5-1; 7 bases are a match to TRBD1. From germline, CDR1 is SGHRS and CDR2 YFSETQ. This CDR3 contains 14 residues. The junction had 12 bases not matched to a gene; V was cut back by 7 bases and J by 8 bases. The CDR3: CASGPRQGGDEQFF. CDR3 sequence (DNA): TGCGCCAGCGGACCTCGACAGGGCGGCGATGAGCAGTTCTTC.

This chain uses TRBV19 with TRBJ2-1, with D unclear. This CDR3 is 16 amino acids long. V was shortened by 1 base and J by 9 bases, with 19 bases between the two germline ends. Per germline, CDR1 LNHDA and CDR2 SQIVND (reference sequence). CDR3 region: CASSIGVAKEPGEQFF. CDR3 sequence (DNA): TGTGCCAGTAGTATAGGGGTGGCTAAGGAGCCCGGTGAGCAGTTCTTC.

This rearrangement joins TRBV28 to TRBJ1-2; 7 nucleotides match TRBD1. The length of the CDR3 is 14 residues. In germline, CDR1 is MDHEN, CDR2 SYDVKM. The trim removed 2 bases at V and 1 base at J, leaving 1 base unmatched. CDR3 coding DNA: TGTGCCAGCAGTTTACCAGGGGGTAACTATGGCTACACCTTC. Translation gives CASSLPGGNYGYTF.

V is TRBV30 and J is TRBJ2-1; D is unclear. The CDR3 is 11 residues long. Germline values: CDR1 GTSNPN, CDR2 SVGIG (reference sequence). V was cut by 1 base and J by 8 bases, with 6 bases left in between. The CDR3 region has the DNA TGTGCCTGGAGTGAGAGGTATGAGCAGTTCTTC. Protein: CAWSERYEQFF.

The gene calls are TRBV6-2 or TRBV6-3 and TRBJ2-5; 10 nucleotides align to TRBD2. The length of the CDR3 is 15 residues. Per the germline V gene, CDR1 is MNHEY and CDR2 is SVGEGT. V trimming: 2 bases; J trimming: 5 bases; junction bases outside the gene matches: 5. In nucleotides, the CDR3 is TGTGCCAGCAGTTACGGAACTAGCGGGACGGAGACCCAGTACTTC. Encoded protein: CASSYGTSGTETQYF.

DNA for the CDR3: TGTGCCAGCAGTCCGGACCCCAGGGACGAGCAGTACTTC. Translating it yields CASSPDPRDEQYF. The chain has TRBV5-6 and TRBJ2-7, with D possibly TRBD1 on 5 matching bases. The germline CDR1 and CDR2 sequences are SGHDT and YYEEEE. V was clipped by 5 bases and J by 5 bases, with 14 bases between them. The CDR3 extends over 13 amino acids.

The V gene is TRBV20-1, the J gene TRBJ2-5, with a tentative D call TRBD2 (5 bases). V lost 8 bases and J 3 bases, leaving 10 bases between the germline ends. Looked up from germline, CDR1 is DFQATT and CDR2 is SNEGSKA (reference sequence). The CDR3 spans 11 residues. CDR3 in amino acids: CSKLEKETQYF. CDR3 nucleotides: TGCAGTAAACTAGAGAAAGAGACCCAGTACTTC.

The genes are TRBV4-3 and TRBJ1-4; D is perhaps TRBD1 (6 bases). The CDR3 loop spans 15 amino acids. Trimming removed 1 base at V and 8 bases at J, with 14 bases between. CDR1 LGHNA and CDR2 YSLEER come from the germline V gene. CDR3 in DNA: TGCGCCAGCAGCCAAGCTCTCAGGGGATGGGAAAAACTGTTTTTT. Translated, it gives CASSQALRGWEKLFF.

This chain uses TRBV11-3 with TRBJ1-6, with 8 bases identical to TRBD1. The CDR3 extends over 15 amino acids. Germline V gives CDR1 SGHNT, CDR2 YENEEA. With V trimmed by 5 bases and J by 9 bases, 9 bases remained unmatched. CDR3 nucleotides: TGTGCCAGCAGCCCAACTACAGGGGGAACTTCACCCCTCCACTTT. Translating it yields CASSPTTGGTSPLHF.

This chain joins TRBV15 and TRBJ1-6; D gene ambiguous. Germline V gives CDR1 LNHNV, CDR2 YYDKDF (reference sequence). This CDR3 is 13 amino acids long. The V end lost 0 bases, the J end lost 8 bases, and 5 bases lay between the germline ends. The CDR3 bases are TGTGCCACCAGCAGAGATCCGTATTCACCCCTCCACTTT. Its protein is CATSRDPYSPLHF. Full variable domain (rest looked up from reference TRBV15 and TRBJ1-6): DAMVIQNPRYQVTQFGKPVTLSCSQTLNHNVMYWYQQKSSQAPKLLFHYYDKDFNNEADTPDNFQSRRPNTSFCFLDIRSPGLGDTAMYLCATSRDPYSPLHFGNGTRLTVT.

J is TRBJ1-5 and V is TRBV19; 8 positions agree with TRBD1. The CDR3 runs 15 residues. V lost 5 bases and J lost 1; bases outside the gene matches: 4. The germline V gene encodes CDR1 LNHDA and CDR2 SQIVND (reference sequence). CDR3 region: CASSYRQGSNQPQHF. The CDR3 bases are TGTGCCAGTAGTTACAGACAGGGGAGCAATCAGCCCCAGCATTTT.

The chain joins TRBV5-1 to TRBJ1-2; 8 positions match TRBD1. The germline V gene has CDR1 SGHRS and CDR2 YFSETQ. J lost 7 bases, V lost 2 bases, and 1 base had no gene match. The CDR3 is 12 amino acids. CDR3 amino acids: CASSLDRGGYTF. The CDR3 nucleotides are TGCGCCAGCAGCTTAGACAGGGGTGGCTACACCTTC.

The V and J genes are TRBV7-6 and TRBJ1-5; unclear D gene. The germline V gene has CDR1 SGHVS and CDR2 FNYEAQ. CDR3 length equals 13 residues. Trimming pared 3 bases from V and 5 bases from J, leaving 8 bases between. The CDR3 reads CASSLFGDQPQHF. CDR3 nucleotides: TGTGCCAGCAGCTTGTTCGGTGATCAGCCCCAGCATTTT.